These 10 T cell receptor beta chains came from one sample sequenced in a study of blood T cell repertoires in COVID-19 (dated by TCRdb to the early 2020s). The library was made by the immunoSEQ multiplex PCR assay. The table comes from immuneACCESS by way of TCRdb, which keeps in-frame sequences with V and J called. Part of the clones is missing from these tables; in studies checked, under half for an unresolved V gene and the rest for unknown reasons. In all, the sample holds 200,000 to 300,000 clones, and about nine tenths of those were seen once. The top ten hold 2.5% to 3% of the sample. The sequenced sample was PBMCs or T cells enriched from blood (not recorded which). The receptors shown here come from a woman aged 25-40 years with acute COVID-19.

V gene TRBV7-9 combines with J gene TRBJ1-1, with D perhaps matching TRBD1 (6 bases). V was shortened by 5 bases and J by 2 bases, with 12 bases between the two germline ends. From germline, CDR1 is SEHNR and CDR2 FQNEAQ (reference sequence). The CDR3 is made up of 14 amino acids. The CDR3 nucleotides read TGTGCCAGCAGCCTCGGACAGCTTAACACTGAAGCTTTCTTT. This translates into CASSLGQLNTEAFF.

This rearrangement joins TRBV27 to TRBJ2-1; 12 bases agree with TRBD2. Germline V CDR1 and CDR2: MNHEY, SMNVEV (reference sequence). Trimming removed 4 bases from V and 7 bases from J; junction bases left unmatched: 5. The CDR3 is 15 amino acids. DNA of the CDR3: TGTGCCAGCAGTTCGGGACTAGCGGGTTTGAATGAGCAGTTCTTC. Its protein is CASSSGLAGLNEQFF.

This chain joins TRBV27 and TRBJ1-6; TRBD1 might be the D (6 bases). Between the trimmed V and J ends, which lost 6 bases and 10 bases, there was a span of 13 bases. This CDR3 is built from 13 residues. The germline gives CDR1 MNHEY, CDR2 SMNVEV (reference sequence). CDR3 region: CASRWGGTSPLHF. CDR3 in DNA: TGTGCCAGCAGATGGGGGGGCACATCACCCCTCCACTTT.

The chain is built from TRBV3-1 (or the pseudogene TRBV3-2) and TRBJ2-7; D ambiguous. V lost 0 bases and J lost 2, with 8 bases in between. Per the germline V gene, CDR1 is LGHDT and CDR2 is YNNKEL (reference sequence). The CDR3 runs 14 residues. CDR3 residues: CASSQDWQAYEQYF. The CDR3, as DNA: TGTGCCAGCAGCCAAGATTGGCAAGCCTACGAGCAGTACTTC.

The chain is built from TRBV6-5 and TRBJ1-6; D remains unclear. There are 14 residues in the CDR3. The V end lost 4 bases, the J end lost 7 bases, and 11 bases lay between the germline ends. CDR1 is MNHEY, CDR2 SVGAGI, per germline. CDR3 region: CASSWRQENSPLHF. In nucleotides, the CDR3 is TGTGCCAGCAGTTGGAGGCAGGAGAATTCACCCCTCCACTTT.

This chain connects TRBV11-2 to TRBJ2-1; no firm D call. Trimming removed 7 bases at V and 0 bases at J, with 13 bases between. CDR1 and CDR2 (germline): SGHAT, FQNNGV. The CDR3 covers 15 residues. DNA of the CDR3: TGTGCCAGCACGGCTGGGTCTAGCTCCTACAATGAGCAGTTCTTC. Translation: CASTAGSSSYNEQFF.

The chain couples TRBV4-3 to TRBJ2-7, with TRBD1 identical over 7 bases. The length of the CDR3 is 15 residues. The J segment lost 1 base and the V segment lost 0 bases, leaving 3 bases of the junction unmatched. The germline CDR1 and CDR2 sequences are LGHNA and YSLEER. This CDR3 is CASSQDRDRSYEQYF. The CDR3 nucleotides read TGCGCCAGCAGCCAAGATCGGGACAGATCCTACGAGCAGTACTTC.

V gene TRBV7-2 combines with J gene TRBJ2-3, with TRBD2 matching over 12 bases. Trimming at V came to 5 bases and at J to 0 bases, leaving 3 bases not matched to a gene. This CDR3 has 16 amino acids. Germline CDR1 is SGHTA and CDR2 is FQGNSA. In DNA form, the CDR3 reads TGTGCCAGCAGCCCAGGACTAGCGGGGAGCACAGATACGCAGTATTTT. Translating gives CASSPGLAGSTDTQYF.

V and J are TRBV10-3 and TRBJ1-2, with TRBD1 as a possible D gene (6 bases). The length of the CDR3 is 16 residues. The V gene's germline CDR1 is ENHRY and CDR2 SYGVKD. Trimming took 6 bases from V and 8 from J, leaving 25 bases between them. The CDR3 DNA reads TGTGCCATCAGCAGGATTAACAGGGACCCAGGAACCGGCTACACCTTC. Amino acid sequence: CAISRINRDPGTGYTF.

The CDR3 loop is CASSDGTGGADTQYF. The CDR3, as DNA: TGTGCCAGCAGTGACGGGACAGGGGGAGCAGATACGCAGTATTTT. The chain has TRBV6-4 and TRBJ2-3, with TRBD1 matching over 11 bases. Germline V gene sequence: CDR1 MRHNA, CDR2 SNTAGT. Trimming cost V 2 bases and J 4 bases; bases outside gene matches: 2. This CDR3 has 15 residues.